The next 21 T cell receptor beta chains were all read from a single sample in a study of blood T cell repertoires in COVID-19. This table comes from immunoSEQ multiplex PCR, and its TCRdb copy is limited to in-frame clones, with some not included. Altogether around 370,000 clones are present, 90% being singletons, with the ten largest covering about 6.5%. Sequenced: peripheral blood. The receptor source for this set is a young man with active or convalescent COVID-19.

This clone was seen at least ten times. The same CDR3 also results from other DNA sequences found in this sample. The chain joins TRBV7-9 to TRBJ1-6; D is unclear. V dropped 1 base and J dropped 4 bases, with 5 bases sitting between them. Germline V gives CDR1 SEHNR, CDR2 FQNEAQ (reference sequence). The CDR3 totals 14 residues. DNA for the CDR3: TGTGCCAGCAGCTTAGAACAGTATAATTCACCCCTCCACTTT. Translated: CASSLEQYNSPLHF.

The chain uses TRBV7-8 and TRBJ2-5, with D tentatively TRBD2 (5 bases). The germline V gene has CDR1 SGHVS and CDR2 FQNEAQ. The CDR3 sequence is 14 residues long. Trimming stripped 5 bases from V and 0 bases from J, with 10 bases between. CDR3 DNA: TGTGCCAGCAGCCCCGGGGTGAACCAAGAGACCCAGTACTTC. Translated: CASSPGVNQETQYF.

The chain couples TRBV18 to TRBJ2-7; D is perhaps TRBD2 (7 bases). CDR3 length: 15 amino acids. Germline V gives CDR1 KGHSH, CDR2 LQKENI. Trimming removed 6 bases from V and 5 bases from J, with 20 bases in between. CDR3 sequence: CASSQGGVASNEQYF. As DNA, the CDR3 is TGTGCCAGCTCTCAAGGGGGGGTGGCTAGCAACGAGCAGTACTTC.

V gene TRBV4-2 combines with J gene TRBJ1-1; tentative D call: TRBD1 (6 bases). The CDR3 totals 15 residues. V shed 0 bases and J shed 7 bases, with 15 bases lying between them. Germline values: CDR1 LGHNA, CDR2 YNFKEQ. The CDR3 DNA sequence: TGTGCCAGCAGCCAAGATTTTTCAGGGGTTCGTGAAGCTTTCTTT. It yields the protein CASSQDFSGVREAFF.

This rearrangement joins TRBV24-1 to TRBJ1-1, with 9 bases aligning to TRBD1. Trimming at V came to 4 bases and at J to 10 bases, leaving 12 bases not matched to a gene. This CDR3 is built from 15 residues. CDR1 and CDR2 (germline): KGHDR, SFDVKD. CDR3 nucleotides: TGTGCCACCAGTGACTCTAACGCACAGGGGGCAGGAGCTTTCTTT. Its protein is CATSDSNAQGAGAFF.

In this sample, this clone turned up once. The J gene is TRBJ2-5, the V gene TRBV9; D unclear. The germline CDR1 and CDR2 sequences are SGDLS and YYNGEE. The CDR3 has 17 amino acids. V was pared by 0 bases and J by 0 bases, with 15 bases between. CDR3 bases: TGTGCCAGCAGCGTAGAGCCCGGCAGACTGTACCAAGAGACCCAGTACTTC. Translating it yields CASSVEPGRLYQETQYF.

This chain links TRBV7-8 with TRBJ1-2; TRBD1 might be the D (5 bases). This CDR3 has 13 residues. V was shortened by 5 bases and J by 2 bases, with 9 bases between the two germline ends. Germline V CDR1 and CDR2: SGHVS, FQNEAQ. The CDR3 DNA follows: TGTGCCAGCAGCCCGACAGCGAACTATGGCTACACCTTC. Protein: CASSPTANYGYTF.

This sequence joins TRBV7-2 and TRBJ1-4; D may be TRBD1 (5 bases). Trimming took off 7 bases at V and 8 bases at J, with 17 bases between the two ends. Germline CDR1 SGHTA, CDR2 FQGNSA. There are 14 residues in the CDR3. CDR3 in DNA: TGTGCCAGCACCCTAGGAGGGGCAGGCGAAAAACTGTTTTTT. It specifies CASTLGGAGEKLFF. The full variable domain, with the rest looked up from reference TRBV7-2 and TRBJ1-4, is GAGVSQSPSNKVTEKGKDVELRCDPISGHTALYWYRQSLGQGLEFLIYFQGNSAPDKSGLPSDRFSAERTGGSVSTLTIQRTQQEDSAVYLCASTLGGAGEKLFFGSGTQLSVL.

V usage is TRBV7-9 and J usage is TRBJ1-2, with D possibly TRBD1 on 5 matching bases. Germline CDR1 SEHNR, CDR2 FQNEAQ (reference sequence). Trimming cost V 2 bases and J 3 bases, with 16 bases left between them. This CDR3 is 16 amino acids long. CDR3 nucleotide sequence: TGTGCCAGCAGCTTACTCGCAGGGTCGAAGGACTATGGCTACACCTTC. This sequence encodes CASSLLAGSKDYGYTF.

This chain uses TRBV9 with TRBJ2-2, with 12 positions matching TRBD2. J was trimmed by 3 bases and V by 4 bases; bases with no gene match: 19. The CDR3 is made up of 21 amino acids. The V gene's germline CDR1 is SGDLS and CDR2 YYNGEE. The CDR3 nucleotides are TGTGCCAGCAGCATCGACGACAGGCTAACTAGCGGGGGGCCGTACACCGGGGAGCTGTTTTTT. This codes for CASSIDDRLTSGGPYTGELFF.

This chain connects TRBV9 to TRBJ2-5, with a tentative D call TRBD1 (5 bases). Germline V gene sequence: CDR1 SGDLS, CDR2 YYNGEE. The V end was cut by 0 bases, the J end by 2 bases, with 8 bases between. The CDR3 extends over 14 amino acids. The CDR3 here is CASSVGTTQETQYF. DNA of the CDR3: TGTGCCAGCAGCGTAGGGACAACTCAAGAGACCCAGTACTTC.

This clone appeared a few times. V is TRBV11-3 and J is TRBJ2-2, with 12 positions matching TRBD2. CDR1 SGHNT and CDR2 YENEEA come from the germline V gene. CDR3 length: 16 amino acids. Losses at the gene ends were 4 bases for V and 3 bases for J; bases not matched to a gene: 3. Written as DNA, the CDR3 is TGTGCCAGCAGCTCCCTAGCGGGGGGGGACACCGGGGAGCTGTTTTTT. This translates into CASSSLAGGDTGELFF.

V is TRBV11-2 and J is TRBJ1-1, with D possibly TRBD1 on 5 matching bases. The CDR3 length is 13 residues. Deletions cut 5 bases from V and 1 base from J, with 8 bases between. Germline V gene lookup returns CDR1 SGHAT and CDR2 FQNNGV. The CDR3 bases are TGTGCCAGCAGCCGAGGACAGAACACTGAAGCTTTCTTT. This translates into CASSRGQNTEAFF.

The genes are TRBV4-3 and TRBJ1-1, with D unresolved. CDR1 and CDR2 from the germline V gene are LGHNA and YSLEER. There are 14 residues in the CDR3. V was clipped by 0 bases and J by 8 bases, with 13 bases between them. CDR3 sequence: CASSQDDWRSEAFF. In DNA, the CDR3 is TGCGCCAGCAGCCAAGACGATTGGAGGTCGGAAGCTTTCTTT.

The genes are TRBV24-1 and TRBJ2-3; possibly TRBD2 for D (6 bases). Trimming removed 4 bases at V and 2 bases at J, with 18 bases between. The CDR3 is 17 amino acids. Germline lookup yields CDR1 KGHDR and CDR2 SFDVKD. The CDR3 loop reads CATSDRLVEGITDTQYF. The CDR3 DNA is TGTGCCACCAGTGACCGACTAGTAGAGGGTATCACAGATACGCAGTATTTT.

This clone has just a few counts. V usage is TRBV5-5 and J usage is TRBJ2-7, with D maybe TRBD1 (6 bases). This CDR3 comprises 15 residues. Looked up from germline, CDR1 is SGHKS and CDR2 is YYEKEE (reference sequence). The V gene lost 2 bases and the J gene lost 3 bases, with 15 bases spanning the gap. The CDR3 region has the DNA TGTGCCAGCAGCTTTTCACAGGGTATTGTCTACGAGCAGTACTTC. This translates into CASSFSQGIVYEQYF.

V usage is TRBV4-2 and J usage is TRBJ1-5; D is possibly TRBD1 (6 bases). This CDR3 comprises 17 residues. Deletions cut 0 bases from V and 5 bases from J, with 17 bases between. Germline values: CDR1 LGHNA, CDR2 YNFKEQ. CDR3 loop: CASSQETQGTVYQPQHF. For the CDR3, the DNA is TGTGCCAGCAGCCAAGAGACCCAGGGGACCGTATATCAGCCCCAGCATTTT.

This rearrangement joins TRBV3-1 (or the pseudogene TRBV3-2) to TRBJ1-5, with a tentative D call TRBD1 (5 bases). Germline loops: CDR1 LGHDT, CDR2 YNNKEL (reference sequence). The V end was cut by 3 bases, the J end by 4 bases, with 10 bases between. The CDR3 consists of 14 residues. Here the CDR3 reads CASSHTGDNQPQHF. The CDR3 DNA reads TGTGCCAGCAGCCATACAGGAGATAATCAGCCCCAGCATTTT.

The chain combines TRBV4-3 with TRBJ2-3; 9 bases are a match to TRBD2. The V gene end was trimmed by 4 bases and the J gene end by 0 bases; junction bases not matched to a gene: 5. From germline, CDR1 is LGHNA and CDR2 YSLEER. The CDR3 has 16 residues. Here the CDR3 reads CASSLTSGSSTDTQYF. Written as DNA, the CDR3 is TGCGCCAGCAGCCTGACTAGCGGATCTAGCACAGATACGCAGTATTTT.

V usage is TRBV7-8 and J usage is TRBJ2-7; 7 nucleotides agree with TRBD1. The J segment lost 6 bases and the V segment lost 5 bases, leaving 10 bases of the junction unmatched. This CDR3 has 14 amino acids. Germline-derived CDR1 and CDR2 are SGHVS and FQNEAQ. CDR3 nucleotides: TGTGCCAGCAGCCCAAGACAGGGCTGGGGCGAGCAGTACTTC. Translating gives CASSPRQGWGEQYF.

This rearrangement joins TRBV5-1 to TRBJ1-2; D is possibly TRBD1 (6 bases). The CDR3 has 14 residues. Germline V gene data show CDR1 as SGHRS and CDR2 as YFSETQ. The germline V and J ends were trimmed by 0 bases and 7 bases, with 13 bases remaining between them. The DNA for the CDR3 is TGCGCCAGCAGCTTGGGCCTAGAGACAGGTGGCTACACCTTC. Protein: CASSLGLETGGYTF.